The clone carrying this TCR beta chain appeared once. The data belong to a study of T cell changes during pregnancy in multiple sclerosis. Produced via immunoSEQ multiplex PCR; TCRdb's table is partial and in-frame only. The sample yields more than 55,000 clones, around 92% seen once. Germline values: CDR1 MNHNS, CDR2 SASEGT. CDR3 length equals 17 residues. The ends lost 3 bases at V and 8 bases at J; junction bases unmatched: 14. The clonotype was recovered from a female donor in good health, enrolled as a control in a pregnancy study. The chain couples TRBV6-1 to TRBJ2-1, with 9 bases aligning to TRBD2. This specimen was peripheral blood, taken in the third trimester of pregnancy. Here the CDR3 reads CASSDPEGGGRAYEQFF. The CDR3 DNA sequence: TGTGCCAGCAGTGATCCGGAGGGTGGCGGGAGGGCCTATGAGCAGTTCTTC.